Listed below are T cell receptor beta chains from one sample, sequenced in a study of Ad26.COV2.S vaccination and SARS-CoV-2 variants. Produced via immunoSEQ multiplex PCR; TCRdb's table is partial and in-frame only. The table records some 250,000 clones, over 75% of them present only once. This specimen consisted of peripheral blood, obtained in a trial of Ad26.COV2.S vaccine versus placebo. The receptors come from a person between 18 and 65 years old who received the Ad26.COV2.S COVID-19 vaccine or a placebo. Each CDR3 is given with its conserved first and last residue. The D gene is left open where the match is weak. For some rows the clone size is stated as once, few or many, or as a class when expanded; others skip it.

v_call	j_call	clone_size	d_call	cdr3_nt	cdr3_aa
TRBV7-9	TRBJ2-7	NA	TRBD2	TGTGCCAGCAGCCCGGGGACTAGCGGGGGTTACGAGCAGTACTTC	CASSPGTSGGYEQYF
TRBV7-2	TRBJ1-1	few	NA	TGTGCCAGCAGCTTAGCTACAGGGAGTACTGAAGCTTTCTTT	CASSLATGSTEAFF
TRBV7-8	TRBJ2-2	NA	TRBD2	TGTGCCACCTCCCCGGCGGGAGGGTCGCGCACCGGGGAGCTGTTTTTT	CATSPAGGSRTGELFF
TRBV7-2	TRBJ1-4	NA	NA	TGTGCCAGCAGCTTAGAACAGGCCCGTAATGAAAAACTGTTTTTT	CASSLEQARNEKLFF
TRBV27	TRBJ2-7	few	TRBD1	TGTGCCAGCAGTTTATCAGTGGGGGACAGGGCTTACTTC	CASSLSVGDRAYF
TRBV7-9	TRBJ2-7	NA	NA	TGTGCCAGCAGCTTATTCGAGGGAGCCTACGAGCAGTACTTC	CASSLFEGAYEQYF
TRBV4-3	TRBJ2-5	NA	TRBD2	TGCGCCAGCAGCCAAGTGGCTAGCGGGAGAGGGGGGGAGACCCAGTACTTC	CASSQVASGRGGETQYF
TRBV6-5	TRBJ2-3	NA	TRBD1	TGTGCCAGCAGCCGCGGGACAGGAGTAACAGATACGCAGTATTTT	CASSRGTGVTDTQYF
TRBV10-1	TRBJ2-2	NA	TRBD2	TGCGCCAGCAGCCCTCTAGCGGGGACCGGGGAGCTGTTTTTT	CASSPLAGTGELFF
TRBV24-1	TRBJ1-1	once	NA	TGTGCCACCAAGCGGTCCGGGAACACTGAAGCTTTCTTT	CATKRSGNTEAFF
TRBV5-1	TRBJ2-5	NA	NA	TGCGCCAGCAGCAGGGGGGGAGAGACCCAGTACTTC	CASSRGGETQYF
TRBV6-5	TRBJ2-5	NA	TRBD2	TGTGCCAGCACCTTAGCGGGAGTTGGGCAAGAGACCCAGTACTTC	CASTLAGVGQETQYF
TRBV19	TRBJ2-6	NA	TRBD1	TGTGCCAGTAGTGCCCCGGGACAGGGGATGTCTGGGGCCAACGTCCTGACTTTC	CASSAPGQGMSGANVLTF
TRBV4-2	TRBJ2-7	NA	TRBD2	TGTGCCAGCAGCCAAGAGACAAGAACTAGCGGGGTTAGCTCCTACGAGCAGTACTTC	CASSQETRTSGVSSYEQYF
TRBV19	TRBJ2-1	NA	TRBD1	TGTGCCAGTAGTATAGGACAGGGGGCAAATGAGCAGTTCTTC	CASSIGQGANEQFF
TRBV30	TRBJ1-6	NA	NA	TGTGCCTGGAGTGCCGGGGCTGATAATTCACCCCTCCACTTT	CAWSAGADNSPLHF
TRBV14	TRBJ1-3	NA	NA	TGTGCCAGCAGCCAGGGGCATGGAAACACCATATATTTT	CASSQGHGNTIYF